The 27 T cell receptor beta chains listed next were all sequenced from one sample in a study of T cells in Graves' hyperthyroidism and ophthalmopathy. The investigators amplified TCR beta CDR3 regions from RNA transcripts. TCR CDR3 underwent first-round RT-PCR with the HTBI primer set. Via MiXCR, TCRdb re-called the multiplex PCR reads, giving one row per CDR3 protein. The sample holds roughly 380,000 distinct CDR3 sequences; roughly an eighth are singletons and the top ten take around 5.3%. Specimen: blood. The receptors were gathered from a woman aged 18 to 35 with Graves' hyperthyroidism.

V and J are TRBV2 and TRBJ2-5; TRBD1 matches 9 bases. With V trimmed by 5 bases and J by 5 bases, 6 bases remained unmatched. Germline CDR1 and CDR2: SNHLY and FYNNEI. This CDR3 contains 14 residues. CDR3 nucleotide sequence: TGTGCCAGCAGTTCACAGGGGGCCGGGGAGACCCAGTACTTC. Amino acid sequence: CASSSQGAGETQYF.

This clonotype has a handful of counts. The CDR3 region is CASSLRTYEQYF. In DNA, the CDR3 is TGTGCCAGCAGCTTGAGGACTTACGAGCAGTACTTC. This sequence joins TRBV5-6 and TRBJ2-7; D possibly corresponds to TRBD2 (5 bases). The V gene's germline CDR1 is SGHDT and CDR2 YYEEEE. CDR3 size: 12 residues. Trimming left V 1 base short and J 4 bases short, with 6 bases between.

Here the CDR3 reads CASSYGAGRELFF. CDR3 DNA: TGTGCCAGCAGTTACGGGGCAGGCCGAGAACTGTTTTTT. This rearrangement joins TRBV6-9 to TRBJ1-4; maybe TRBD1 (5 bases). The V end lost 3 bases, the J end lost 12 bases, and 14 bases lay between the germline ends. The germline V gene has CDR1 MNHGY and CDR2 SVAAGI. The CDR3 is 13 amino acids.

In this sample, this clonotype turned up a few times. The chain has TRBV11-2 and TRBJ2-1; 7 bases agree with TRBD2. V shed 1 base, J shed 3 bases, and the junction held 6 bases outside the gene matches. CDR1 and CDR2 (germline): SGHAT, FQNNGV. The CDR3 consists of 16 residues. This chain's CDR3 is CASSLVAGVYYNEQFF. The CDR3 DNA follows: TGTGCCAGCAGCTTAGTGGCGGGAGTTTACTACAATGAGCAGTTCTTC.

There are many counts of this clonotype. The J gene is TRBJ2-7, the V gene TRBV7-8, with 7 bases fitting TRBD1. Germline CDR1 and CDR2: SGHVS and FQNEAQ. Losses at the gene ends were 3 bases for V and 2 bases for J; bases not matched to a gene: 13. This CDR3 spans 17 amino acids. The CDR3 DNA sequence: TGTGCCAGCAGCTTGGGAACCGGGACAGTGACGCCCTACGAGCAGTACTTC. Residues: CASSLGTGTVTPYEQYF.

This clonotype was seen at least ten times. The chain is built from TRBV6-5 and TRBJ1-1; D call uncertain. The CDR3 has 14 residues. In germline, CDR1 is MNHEY, CDR2 SVGAGI. V lost 2 bases and J lost 9, with 16 bases in between. CDR3 in amino acids: CASSYALSDPKAFF. CDR3 sequence (DNA): TGTGCCAGCAGTTACGCGTTATCTGACCCGAAAGCTTTCTTT.

This clonotype was recorded many times. The rearrangement uses TRBV18 and TRBJ1-1, with D unclear. V shed 1 base and J shed 6 bases, with 12 bases lying between them. The CDR3 spans 14 residues. From germline, CDR1 is KGHSH and CDR2 LQKENI. The CDR3 nucleotides are TGTGCCAGCTCACCACTTAGTGGGCAGGCTGAAGCTTTCTTT. Translated: CASSPLSGQAEAFF. The whole variable domain, filled in from reference TRBV18 and TRBJ1-1, reads NAGVMQNPRHLVRRRGQEARLRCSPMKGHSHVYWYRQLPEEGLKFMVYLQKENIIDESGMPKERFSAEFPKEGPSILRIQQVVRGDSAAYFCASSPLSGQAEAFFGQGTRLTVV.

This clonotype came up many times. The chain employs TRBV20-1 and TRBJ2-5; D might be TRBD1 or TRBD2, each matching 6 bases. Germline V CDR1 and CDR2: DFQATT, SNEGSKA (reference sequence). The length of the CDR3 is 15 residues. Trimming removed 0 bases at V and 3 bases at J, with 14 bases between. This chain's CDR3 is CSARDWGDKEETQYF. The CDR3 region has the DNA TGCAGTGCTAGAGATTGGGGGGACAAGGAAGAGACCCAGTACTTC.

This clonotype has at least ten counts. This rearrangement joins TRBV30 to TRBJ1-1, with TRBD1 matching over 12 bases. V dropped 5 bases and J dropped 7; count of bases not matched to a gene: 8. The CDR3 covers 14 residues. Germline CDR1 reads GTSNPN; CDR2 reads SVGIG (reference sequence). CDR3 DNA: TGTGCCTGGGCCACCGGGACAGGGGGCCTTGAAGCTTTCTTT. Protein product: CAWATGTGGLEAFF.

This clonotype was detected ten times or more. The rearrangement links TRBV24-1 to TRBJ1-2; D might be TRBD1 (6 bases). Germline assignment: CDR1 KGHDR and CDR2 SFDVKD. V shed 1 base and J shed 6 bases, with 20 bases lying between them. This CDR3 has 17 amino acids. CDR3 coding DNA: TGTGCCACCAGTGATTTCCGACCCGGGGGCTTTGGGGATGGCTACACCTTC. Translation: CATSDFRPGGFGDGYTF.

J is TRBJ1-5 and V is TRBV20-1; 7 nucleotides agree with TRBD1. Germline V gene sequence: CDR1 DFQATT, CDR2 SNEGSKA (reference sequence). After removal of 5 bases from V and 2 bases from J, the junction contained 6 bases not matched to a gene. The CDR3 has 14 amino acids. The CDR3 is CSAFKGARNQPQHF. The CDR3 bases are TGCAGTGCTTTCAAGGGGGCTCGCAATCAGCCCCAGCATTTT.

V gene TRBV6-1 combines with J gene TRBJ2-1, with 7 bases identical to TRBD2. Looked up from germline, CDR1 is MNHNS and CDR2 is SASEGT. V trimming: 5 bases; J trimming: 14 bases; junction bases outside the gene matches: 6. The CDR3 covers 11 residues. CDR3 sequence reads: CASSQGGVKFF. CDR3 nucleotides: TGTGCCAGCAGTCAGGGAGGGGTCAAGTTCTTC.

In this sample, this clonotype turned up many times. The V and J genes are TRBV24-1 and TRBJ1-1; TRBD1 matches at 7 bases. This CDR3 has 14 amino acids. The junction had 9 bases not matched to a gene; V was cut back by 7 bases and J by 5 bases. CDR1 KGHDR and CDR2 SFDVKD come from the germline V gene. This CDR3 reads CATSQGGGGTEAFF. The DNA for the CDR3 is TGTGCCACCAGCCAAGGGGGCGGTGGTACTGAAGCTTTCTTT.

This clonotype was picked up many times. V is TRBV12-3 or TRBV12-4 and J is TRBJ1-5, with no clear D. Trimming removed 6 bases from V and 1 base from J, with 10 bases in between. This CDR3 is built from 14 residues. The CDR3 DNA reads as TGTGCCAGCAGACATGCAGAAAGCAATCAGCCCCAGCATTTT. It codes for CASRHAESNQPQHF.

In its sample, this clonotype was seen a few times. Just one base apart from a much larger clone, this may be a read error. The chain has TRBV2 and TRBJ1-5; D is ambiguous. Germline CDR1 SNHLY, CDR2 FYNNEI. The CDR3 runs to 14 residues. The V gene lost 5 bases and the J gene lost 9 bases, with 17 bases spanning the gap. The CDR3 reads CASSPIPSNRPQHF. CDR3 bases: TGTGCCAGCAGTCCCATCCCTTCCAACCGGCCCCAGCATTTT.

This clonotype was observed at least ten times. The J gene is TRBJ2-5, the V gene TRBV3-1; D is undetermined. There are 15 residues in the CDR3. Germline V CDR1 and CDR2: LGHDT, YNNKEL (reference sequence). V lost 2 bases to trimming and J lost 5 bases, with 15 bases between them. CDR3 residues: CASSQTLVGFETQYF. The CDR3 region has the DNA TGTGCCAGCAGCCAAACCCTGGTGGGCTTCGAGACCCAGTACTTC.

This clonotype was found a few times. A much bigger clone sits one base away, suggesting this may be a read error. The J gene is TRBJ2-7, the V gene TRBV12-3 or TRBV12-4; 10 bases are shared with TRBD1. V trimming: 7 bases; J trimming: 4 bases; junction bases outside the gene matches: 13. This CDR3 comprises 16 residues. The chain's CDR3 is CASNSSRQGAGYEQYF. CDR3 sequence (DNA): TGTGCCAGCAATTCCAGCCGACAGGGGGCGGGGTACGAGCAGTACTTC.

This clonotype showed up just a few times. The chain links TRBV6-5 to TRBJ1-1; D is ambiguous. The V gene's germline CDR1 is MNHEY and CDR2 SVGAGI. This CDR3 comprises 17 residues. V gave up 7 bases and J gave up 0 bases, with 21 bases separating them. CDR3 nucleotide sequence: TGTGCCAGCAAGCTTACCGCTTCCACTGACTTGAACACTGAAGCTTTCTTT. Its protein is CASKLTASTDLNTEAFF.

V is TRBV9 and J is TRBJ2-7, with D tentatively TRBD2 (5 bases). The CDR3 is 15 amino acids. Between the trimmed V and J ends, which lost 3 bases and 1 base, there was a span of 14 bases. CDR1 is SGDLS, CDR2 YYNGEE, per germline. The CDR3 DNA reads TGTGCCAGCAGCGGAGGAGGCCGGGGATCCTACGAGCAGTACTTC. It codes for CASSGGGRGSYEQYF.

Turning to this clonotype: The junction does not match germline at one end; this may be a read error. CDR3 coding DNA: TGTGCCAGCAGCCTGAGGAGGGCGAACACCGGGGAGCCGTTTTTT. Protein sequence: CASSLRRANTGEPFF. This chain joins TRBV7-6 and TRBJ2-2, with D possibly TRBD2 on 6 matching bases. Germline CDR1 is SGHVS and CDR2 is FNYEAQ. The CDR3 spans 15 residues.

The chain links TRBV9 to TRBJ1-2; D may be TRBD1 (6 bases). The CDR3 length is 15 residues. Deletions cut 0 bases from V and 2 bases from J, with 11 bases between. In germline, CDR1 is SGDLS, CDR2 YYNGEE. CDR3 sequence reads: CASSVGQGTNYGYTF. CDR3 bases: TGTGCCAGCAGCGTAGGTCAGGGGACGAACTATGGCTACACCTTC.

The chain couples TRBV5-1 to TRBJ2-3; no clear D gene. The CDR3 runs to 15 residues. CDR1 is SGHRS, CDR2 YFSETQ, per germline. Trimming pared 0 bases from V and 0 bases from J, leaving 8 bases between. CDR3 residues: CASSLVTGSTDTQYF. The CDR3 bases are TGCGCCAGCAGCTTGGTGACCGGGAGCACAGATACGCAGTATTTT.

With respect to this clonotype: This may stem from a read error, because a much larger clone lies one nucleotide away. V is TRBV13 and J is TRBJ1-1; tentative D call: TRBD1 (5 bases). This CDR3 spans 12 amino acids. Germline V gene lookup returns CDR1 PRHDT and CDR2 FYEKMQ (reference sequence). The CDR3 reads CVSSLEGNEAFF. The CDR3 DNA follows: TGTGTCAGCAGCTTGGAGGGGAATGAAGCTTTCTTT. Using reference TRBV13 and TRBJ1-1 for the parts outside the CDR3, the full variable domain is AAGVIQSPRHLIKEKRETATLKCYPIPRHDTVYWYQQGPGQDPQFLISFYEKMQSDKGSIPDRFSAQQFSDYHSELNMSSLELGDSALYFCVSSLEGNEAFFGQGTRLTVV.

The chain joins TRBV27 to TRBJ2-1, with TRBD1 as a possible D gene (5 bases). The V and J ends lost 4 bases and 9 bases respectively, with 10 bases between them. Germline CDR1 reads MNHEY; CDR2 reads SMNVEV (reference sequence). This CDR3 is 12 amino acids long. The CDR3 loop reads CASSSRVAEQFF. In nucleotides, the CDR3 is TGTGCCAGCAGTTCCAGGGTTGCTGAGCAGTTCTTC.

This clonotype was observed a handful of times. This rearrangement joins TRBV9 to TRBJ1-4; D ambiguous. The germline V and J ends were trimmed by 0 bases and 6 bases, with 15 bases remaining between them. CDR1 is SGDLS and CDR2 is YYNGEE in the germline V gene. The CDR3 is 16 residues long. CDR3 sequence (DNA): TGTGCCAGCAGCGTAGAAAGAGTCCAGATTTATGAAAAACTGTTTTTT. Amino acid sequence: CASSVERVQIYEKLFF. Using reference TRBV9 and TRBJ1-4 for the parts outside the CDR3, the full variable domain is DSGVTQTPKHLITATGQRVTLRCSPRSGDLSVYWYQQSLDQGLQFLIQYYNGEERAKGNILERFSAQQFPDLHSELNLSSLELGDSALYFCASSVERVQIYEKLFFGSGTQLSVL.

The V gene is TRBV5-4, the J gene TRBJ2-1; 9 bases map to TRBD1. Germline V gives CDR1 SGHNT, CDR2 YYREEE (reference sequence). The CDR3 is made up of 15 amino acids. Trimming at V came to 3 bases and at J to 8 bases, leaving 9 bases not matched to a gene. The CDR3 DNA is TGTGCCAGCAGCTATCCGGGACAGGGCATTCATGAGCAGTTCTTC. This sequence encodes CASSYPGQGIHEQFF.

At least ten counts were recorded for this clonotype. V is TRBV5-1 and J is TRBJ1-1; D is ambiguous. The CDR3 contains 12 residues. Germline values: CDR1 SGHRS, CDR2 YFSETQ. V lost 4 bases and J 3 bases, leaving 7 bases between the germline ends. CDR3 DNA sequence: TGCGCCAGCAGCATCAGTGACACTGAAGCTTTCTTT. Its translation is CASSISDTEAFF.